This TCR beta chain emerged from a study of blood T cell repertoires in COVID-19. Study at large: T cells, B-cell-depleted T cells, or PBMCs provided the cDNA or gDNA that served as material.

Assay used: immunoSEQ multiplex PCR; TCRdb lists only in-frame clones, some missing. The repertoire includes under 300,000 clones, about 90% of them detected once, and about 3.4% sits in the top ten. V was trimmed by 0 bases and J by 4 bases, leaving 6 bases between them. The germline V gene encodes CDR1 SGHDN and CDR2 FVKESK. This CDR3 has 14 residues. The study drew participants aged about 18 to 89 years from about two dozen US areas. Participants' reported clinical history set cohort assignment. Exposed volunteers were people who met a COVID-19 case within 2 weeks before study entry. The source material was PBMCs or T cells enriched from blood (not recorded which). The origin of this receptor is a woman aged 40 to 50 who had been exposed to COVID-19. V and J are TRBV14 and TRBJ2-2; the D gene is possibly TRBD1 (5 bases). In DNA form, the CDR3 reads TGTGCCAGCAGCCAAGATCAGGGCACCGGGGAGCTGTTTTTT. It translates to CASSQDQGTGELFF.